Listed below are T cell receptor beta chains from one sample, sequenced in a study of blood T cell repertoires in COVID-19. This table comes from immunoSEQ multiplex PCR, and its TCRdb copy is limited to in-frame clones, with some not included. The sample shows over 200,000 clones, 80% to 90% of them seen only once. Sequenced sample: PBMCs or T cells enriched from blood (not recorded which). The receptor set was obtained from a woman aged 45-60 years who had recovered from COVID-19. CDR3s include the opening cysteine and the closing phenylalanine or tryptophan.

TRBV11-2	TRBJ1-3	CASSLVRVLSSGNTIYF
TRBV28	TRBJ1-5	CASSLMRGLGQPQHF
TRBV28	TRBJ1-5	CASQGSNQPQHF
TRBV7-9	TRBJ1-1	CASSLGLGGSVTEAFF
TRBV2	TRBJ2-7	CASSVTGFPYEQYF
TRBV21-1	TRBJ2-5	CASSSPRGDQETQYF
TRBV27	TRBJ2-5	CASSSSSGTQYF
TRBV28	TRBJ2-5	CASSLASGIYETQYF
TRBV7-9	TRBJ1-1	CASSLGGGPTEAFF
TRBV21-1	TRBJ2-7	CASSRDRDAYEQYF
TRBV28	TRBJ1-2	CASSSTGTDLSNYGYTF
TRBV5-1	TRBJ2-7	CASSPGTKDEQYF
TRBV6-4	TRBJ2-3	CASSGLAGASDTQYF
TRBV6-1	TRBJ2-5	CASSAGTSGSRETQYF
TRBV7-3	TRBJ2-3	CASSPRTGGLSDTQYF
TRBV28	TRBJ2-7	CASSFSPTDSYEQYF
TRBV2	TRBJ1-5	CASSDGRNQPQHF
TRBV15	TRBJ1-3	CATSRDMTEIFSGNTIYF
TRBV27	TRBJ2-7	CASSLGTGGYYEQYF
TRBV7-7	TRBJ2-1	CASSLANTRGYNEQFF
TRBV19	TRBJ2-7	CASSTAGGSLHIQVEQYF
TRBV12-5	TRBJ1-1	CASGLALGGGTEAFF
TRBV3-1/TRBV3-2	TRBJ2-1	CASSQVPGTSGRALNEQFF
TRBV5-1	TRBJ2-7	CASSLDRVNEQYF
TRBV6-4	TRBJ2-7	CASSETGGPTYEQYF
TRBV28	TRBJ2-3	CASSSPGGKRGAPDTQYF
TRBV9	TRBJ1-1	CASSVVAGTEAFF
TRBV6-5	TRBJ1-1	CASSYSVVAEAFF
TRBV27	TRBJ2-7	CASSPRGTSGGYEQYF